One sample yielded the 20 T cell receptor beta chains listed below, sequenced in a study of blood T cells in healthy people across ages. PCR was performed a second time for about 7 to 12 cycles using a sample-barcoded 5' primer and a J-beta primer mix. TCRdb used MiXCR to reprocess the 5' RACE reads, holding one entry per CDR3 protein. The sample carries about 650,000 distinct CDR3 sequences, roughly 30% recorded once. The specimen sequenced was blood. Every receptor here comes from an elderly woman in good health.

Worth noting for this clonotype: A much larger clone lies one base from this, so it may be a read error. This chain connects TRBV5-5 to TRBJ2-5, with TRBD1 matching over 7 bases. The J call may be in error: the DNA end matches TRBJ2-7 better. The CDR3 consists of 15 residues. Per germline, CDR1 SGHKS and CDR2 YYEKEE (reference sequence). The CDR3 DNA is TGTGCCAGCAGCTTGGAGACAGGGAGAGGCTACGAGCAGTACTTC. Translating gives CASSLETGRGYEQYF.

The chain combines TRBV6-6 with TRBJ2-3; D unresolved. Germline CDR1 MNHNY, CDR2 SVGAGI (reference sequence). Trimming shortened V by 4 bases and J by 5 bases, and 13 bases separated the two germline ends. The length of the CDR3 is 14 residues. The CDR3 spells CASSSLRPVDTQYF. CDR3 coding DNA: TGTGCCAGCAGTTCTTTACGACCGGTAGATACGCAGTATTTT.

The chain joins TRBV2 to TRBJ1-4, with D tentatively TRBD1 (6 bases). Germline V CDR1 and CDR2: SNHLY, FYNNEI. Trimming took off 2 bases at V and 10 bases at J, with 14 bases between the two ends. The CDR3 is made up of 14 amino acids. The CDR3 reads CASSELRTAGKLFF. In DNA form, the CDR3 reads TGTGCCAGCAGTGAATTACGGACAGCCGGAAAACTGTTTTTT.

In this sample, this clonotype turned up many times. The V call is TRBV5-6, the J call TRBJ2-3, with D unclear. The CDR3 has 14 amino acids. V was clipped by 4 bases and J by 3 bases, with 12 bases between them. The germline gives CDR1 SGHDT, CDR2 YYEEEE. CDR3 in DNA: TGTGCCAGCAGCAGCCAGTTGGAAACAGATACGCAGTATTTT. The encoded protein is CASSSQLETDTQYF.

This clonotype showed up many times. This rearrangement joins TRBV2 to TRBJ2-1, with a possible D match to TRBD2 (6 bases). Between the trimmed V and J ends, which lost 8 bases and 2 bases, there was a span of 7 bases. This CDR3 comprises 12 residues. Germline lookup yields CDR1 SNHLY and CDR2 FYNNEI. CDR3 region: CASGGTYNEQFF. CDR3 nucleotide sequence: TGTGCCAGCGGGGGGACCTACAATGAGCAGTTCTTC.

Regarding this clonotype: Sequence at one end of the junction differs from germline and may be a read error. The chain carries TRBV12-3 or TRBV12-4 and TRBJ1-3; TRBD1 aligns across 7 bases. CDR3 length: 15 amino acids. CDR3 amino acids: CVSSSTGLSGNTIYF. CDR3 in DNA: TGTGTCAGCAGTTCGACAGGGCTGTCTGGAAACACCATATATTTT.

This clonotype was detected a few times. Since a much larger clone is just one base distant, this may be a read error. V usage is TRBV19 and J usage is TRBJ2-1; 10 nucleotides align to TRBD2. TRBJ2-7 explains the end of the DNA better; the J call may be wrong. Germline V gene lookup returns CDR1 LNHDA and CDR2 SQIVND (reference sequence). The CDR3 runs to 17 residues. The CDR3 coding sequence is TGTGCCAGTAGTCCTCAAGGACTAGCGGTACCTTCCAATGAGCAGTACTTC. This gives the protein CASSPQGLAVPSNEQYF.

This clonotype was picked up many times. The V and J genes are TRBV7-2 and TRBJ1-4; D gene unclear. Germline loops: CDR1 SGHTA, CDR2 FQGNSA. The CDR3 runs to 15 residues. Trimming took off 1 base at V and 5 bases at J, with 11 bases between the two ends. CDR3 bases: TGTGCCAGCAGCTTAGGGTCTCAGAGGAATGAAAAACTGTTTTTT. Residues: CASSLGSQRNEKLFF. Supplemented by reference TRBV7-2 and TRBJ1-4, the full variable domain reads GAGVSQSPSNKVTEKGKDVELRCDPISGHTALYWYRQSLGQGLEFLIYFQGNSAPDKSGLPSDRFSAERTGGSVSTLTIQRTQQEDSAVYLCASSLGSQRNEKLFFGSGTQLSVL.

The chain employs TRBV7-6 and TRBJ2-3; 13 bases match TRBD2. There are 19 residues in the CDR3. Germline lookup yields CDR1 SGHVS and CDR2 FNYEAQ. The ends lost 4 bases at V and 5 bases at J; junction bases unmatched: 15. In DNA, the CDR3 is TGTGCCAGCAGCTCAGGACCGATCCAGACTAGCGGGGGGAGAGATACGCAGTATTTT. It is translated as CASSSGPIQTSGGRDTQYF. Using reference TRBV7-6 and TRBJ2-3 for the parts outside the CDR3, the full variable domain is GAGVSQSPRYKVTKRGQDVALRCDPISGHVSLYWYRQALGQGPEFLTYFNYEAQQDKSGLPNDRFSAERPEGSISTLTIQRTEQRDSAMYRCASSSGPIQTSGGRDTQYFGPGTRLTVL.

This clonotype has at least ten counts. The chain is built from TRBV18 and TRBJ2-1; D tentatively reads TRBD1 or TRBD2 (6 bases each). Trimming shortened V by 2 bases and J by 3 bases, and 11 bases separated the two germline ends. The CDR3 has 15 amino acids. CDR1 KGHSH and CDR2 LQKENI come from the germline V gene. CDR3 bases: TGTGCCAGCTCACCAGACGGGGGCCTCTACAATGAGCAGTTCTTC. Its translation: CASSPDGGLYNEQFF.

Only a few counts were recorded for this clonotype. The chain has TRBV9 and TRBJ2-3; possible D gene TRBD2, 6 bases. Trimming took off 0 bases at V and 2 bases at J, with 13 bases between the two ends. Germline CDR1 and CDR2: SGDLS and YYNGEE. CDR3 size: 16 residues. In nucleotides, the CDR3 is TGTGCCAGCAGCGTAGGACCGGGGGACTCCACAGATACGCAGTATTTT. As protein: CASSVGPGDSTDTQYF.

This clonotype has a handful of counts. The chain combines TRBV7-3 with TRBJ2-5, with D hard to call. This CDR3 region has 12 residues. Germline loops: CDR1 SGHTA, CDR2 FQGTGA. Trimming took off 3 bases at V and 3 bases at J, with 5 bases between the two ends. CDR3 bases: TGTGCCAGCAGCTTCAACGAAGAGACCCAGTACTTC. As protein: CASSFNEETQYF.

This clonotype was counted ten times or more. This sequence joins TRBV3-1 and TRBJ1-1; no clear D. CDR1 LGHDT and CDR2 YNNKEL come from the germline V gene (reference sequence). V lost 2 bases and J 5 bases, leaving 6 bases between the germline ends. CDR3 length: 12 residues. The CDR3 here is CASSQIQTEAFF. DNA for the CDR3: TGTGCCAGCAGCCAAATACAGACTGAAGCTTTCTTT.

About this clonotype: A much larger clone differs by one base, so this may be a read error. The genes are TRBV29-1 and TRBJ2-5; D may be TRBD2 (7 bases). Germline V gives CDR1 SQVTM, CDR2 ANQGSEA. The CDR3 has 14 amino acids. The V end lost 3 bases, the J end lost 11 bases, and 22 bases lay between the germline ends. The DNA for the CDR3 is TGCAGCGTTGAGAAAGGGGGGGGTGTGAGGGAGCAGTACTTC. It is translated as CSVEKGGGVREQYF.

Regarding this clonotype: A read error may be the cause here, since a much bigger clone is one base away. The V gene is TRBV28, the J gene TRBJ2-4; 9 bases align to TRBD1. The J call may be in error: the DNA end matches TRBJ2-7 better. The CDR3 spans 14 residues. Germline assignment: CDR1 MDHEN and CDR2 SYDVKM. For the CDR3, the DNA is TGTGCCGGCAGTTTACAGGGGGCAAAGGCCGAGCAGTACTTC. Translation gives CAGSLQGAKAEQYF.

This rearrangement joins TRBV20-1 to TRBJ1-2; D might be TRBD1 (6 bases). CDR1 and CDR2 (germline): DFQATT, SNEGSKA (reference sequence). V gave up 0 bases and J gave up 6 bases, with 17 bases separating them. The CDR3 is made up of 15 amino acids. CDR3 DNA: TGCAGTGCTAGAGATGATACAGGGCGCATTGATGGCTACACCTTC. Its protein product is CSARDDTGRIDGYTF.

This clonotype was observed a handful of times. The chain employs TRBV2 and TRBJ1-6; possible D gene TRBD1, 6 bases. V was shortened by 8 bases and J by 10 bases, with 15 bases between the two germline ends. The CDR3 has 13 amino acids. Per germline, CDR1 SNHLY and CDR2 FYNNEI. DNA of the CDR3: TGTGCCAGCTGCCAGCTGGGGGGCTCACCCCTCCACTTT. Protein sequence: CASCQLGGSPLHF.

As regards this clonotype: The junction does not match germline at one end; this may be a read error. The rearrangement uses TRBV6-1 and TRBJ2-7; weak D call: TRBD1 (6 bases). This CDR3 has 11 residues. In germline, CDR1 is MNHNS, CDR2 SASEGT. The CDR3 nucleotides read TGTGCCAGCAGTGTTCGGGACATAACGGACTTC. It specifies CASSVRDITDF.

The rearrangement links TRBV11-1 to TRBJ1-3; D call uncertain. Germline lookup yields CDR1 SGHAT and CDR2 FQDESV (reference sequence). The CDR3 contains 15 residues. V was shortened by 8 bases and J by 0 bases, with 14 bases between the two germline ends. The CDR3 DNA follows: TGTGCCAGCGGCCAGGATCCGAGCTCTGGAAACACCATATATTTT. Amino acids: CASGQDPSSGNTIYF.

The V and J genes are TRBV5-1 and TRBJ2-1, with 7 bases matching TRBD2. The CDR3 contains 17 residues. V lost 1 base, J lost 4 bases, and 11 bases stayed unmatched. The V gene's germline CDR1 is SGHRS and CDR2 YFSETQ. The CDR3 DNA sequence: TGCGCCAGCAGCTTGTCCGTCGGGCGGGAGTCTTACAATGAGCAGTTCTTC. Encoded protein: CASSLSVGRESYNEQFF.